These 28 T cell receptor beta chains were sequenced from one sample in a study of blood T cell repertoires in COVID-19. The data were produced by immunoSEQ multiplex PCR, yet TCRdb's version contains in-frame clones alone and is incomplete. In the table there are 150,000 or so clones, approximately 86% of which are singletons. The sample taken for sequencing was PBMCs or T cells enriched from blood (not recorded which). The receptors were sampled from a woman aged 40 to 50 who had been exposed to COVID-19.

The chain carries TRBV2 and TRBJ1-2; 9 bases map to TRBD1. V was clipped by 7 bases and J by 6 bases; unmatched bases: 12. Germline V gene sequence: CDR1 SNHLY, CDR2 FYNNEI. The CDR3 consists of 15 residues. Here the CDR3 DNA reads TGTGCCAGCAAGCGTGATGAGGACAGGGGTAATGGCTACACCTTC. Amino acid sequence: CASKRDEDRGNGYTF. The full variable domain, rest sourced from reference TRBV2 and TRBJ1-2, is EPEVTQTPSHQVTQMGQEVILRCVPISNHLYFYWYRQILGQKVEFLVSFYNNEISEKSEIFDDQFSVERPDGSNFTLKIRSTKLEDSAMYFCASKRDEDRGNGYTFGSGTRLTVV.

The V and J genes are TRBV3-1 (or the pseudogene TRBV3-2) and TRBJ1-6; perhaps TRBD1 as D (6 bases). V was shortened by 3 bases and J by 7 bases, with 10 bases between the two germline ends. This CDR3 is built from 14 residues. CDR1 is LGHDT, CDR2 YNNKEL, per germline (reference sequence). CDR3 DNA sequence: TGTGCCAGCAGCCAGGGGGCGCCGAATTCACCCCTCCACTTT. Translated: CASSQGAPNSPLHF.

DNA for the CDR3: TGTGCCATCACCCCGGACAGCTCCTACGAGCAGTACTTC. This codes for CAITPDSSYEQYF. This chain joins TRBV10-3 and TRBJ2-7; D possibly corresponds to TRBD1 (6 bases). Germline V gene sequence: CDR1 ENHRY, CDR2 SYGVKD. The V end was cut by 7 bases, the J end by 0 bases, with 10 bases between. This CDR3 has 13 amino acids.

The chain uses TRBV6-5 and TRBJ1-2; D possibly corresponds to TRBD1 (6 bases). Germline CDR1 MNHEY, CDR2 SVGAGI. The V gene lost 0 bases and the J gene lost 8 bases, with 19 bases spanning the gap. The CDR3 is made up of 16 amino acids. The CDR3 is CASSYSVGAGLQGYTF. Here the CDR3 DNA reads TGTGCCAGCAGTTACTCCGTGGGGGCAGGGCTTCAGGGCTACACCTTC.

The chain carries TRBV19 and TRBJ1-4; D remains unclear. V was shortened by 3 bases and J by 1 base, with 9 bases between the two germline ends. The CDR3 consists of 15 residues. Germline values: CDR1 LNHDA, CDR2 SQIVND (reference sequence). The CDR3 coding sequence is TGTGCCAGTAGTATTAATCGGGGAACTAATGAAAAACTGTTTTTT. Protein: CASSINRGTNEKLFF.

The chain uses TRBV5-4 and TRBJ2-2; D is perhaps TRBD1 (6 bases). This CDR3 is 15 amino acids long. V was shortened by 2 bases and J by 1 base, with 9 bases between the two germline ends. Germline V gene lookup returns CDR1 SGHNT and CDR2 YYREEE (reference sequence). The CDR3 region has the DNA TGTGCCAGCAGCTTAATACAGGGGAACACCGGGGAGCTGTTTTTT. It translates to CASSLIQGNTGELFF. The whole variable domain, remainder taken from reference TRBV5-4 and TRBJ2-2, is ETGVTQSPTHLIKTRGQQVTLRCSSQSGHNTVSWYQQALGQGPQFIFQYYREEENGRGNFPPRFSGLQFPNYSSELNVNALELDDSALYLCASSLIQGNTGELFFGEGSRLTVL.

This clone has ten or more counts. CDR3 nucleotides: TGTGCCAGCAGTTTGTCTGCAGGTTCAACCATGAACACTGAAGCTTTCTTT. Residues: CASSLSAGSTMNTEAFF. V gene TRBV27 combines with J gene TRBJ1-1, with D unresolved. Germline V CDR1 and CDR2: MNHEY, SMNVEV (reference sequence). The V gene lost 3 bases and the J gene lost 0 bases, with 17 bases spanning the gap. The CDR3 runs 17 residues.

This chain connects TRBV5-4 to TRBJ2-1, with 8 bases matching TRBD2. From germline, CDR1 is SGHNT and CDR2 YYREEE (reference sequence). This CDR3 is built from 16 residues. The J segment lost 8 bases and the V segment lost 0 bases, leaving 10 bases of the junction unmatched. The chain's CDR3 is CASSLAGSGSIDEQFF. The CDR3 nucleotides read TGTGCCAGCAGCTTGGCAGGCAGCGGGAGTATAGATGAGCAGTTCTTC.

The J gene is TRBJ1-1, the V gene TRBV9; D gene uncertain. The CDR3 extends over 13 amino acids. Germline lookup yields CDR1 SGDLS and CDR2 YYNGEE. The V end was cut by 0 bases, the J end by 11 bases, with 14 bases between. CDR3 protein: CASSVGERREAFF. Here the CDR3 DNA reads TGTGCCAGCAGCGTAGGGGAGAGGAGAGAGGCTTTCTTT.

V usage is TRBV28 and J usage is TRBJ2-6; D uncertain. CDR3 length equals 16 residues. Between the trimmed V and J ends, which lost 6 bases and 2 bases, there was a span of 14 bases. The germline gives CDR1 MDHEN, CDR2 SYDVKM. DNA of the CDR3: TGTGCCAGCAGCCCCCCGGGTCGGGCTGGGGCCAACGTCCTGACTTTC. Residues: CASSPPGRAGANVLTF. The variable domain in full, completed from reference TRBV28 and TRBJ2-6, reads DVKVTQSSRYLVKRTGEKVFLECVQDMDHENMFWYRQDPGLGLRLIYFSYDVKMKEKGDIPEGYSVSREKKERFSLILESASTNQTSMYLCASSPPGRAGANVLTFGAGSRLTVL.

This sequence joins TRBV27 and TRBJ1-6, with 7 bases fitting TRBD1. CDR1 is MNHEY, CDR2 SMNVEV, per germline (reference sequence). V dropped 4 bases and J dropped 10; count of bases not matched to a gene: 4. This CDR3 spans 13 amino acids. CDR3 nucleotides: TGTGCCAGCAGTTCCTGGACAGGATCACCCCTCCACTTT. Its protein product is CASSSWTGSPLHF.

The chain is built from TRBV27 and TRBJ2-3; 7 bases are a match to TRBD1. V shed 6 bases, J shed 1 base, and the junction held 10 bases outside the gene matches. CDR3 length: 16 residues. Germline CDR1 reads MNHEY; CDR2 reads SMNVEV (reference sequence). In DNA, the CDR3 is TGTGCCAGCAGCCCCAGGGGGTTGAGGCGCACAGATACGCAGTATTTT. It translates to CASSPRGLRRTDTQYF.

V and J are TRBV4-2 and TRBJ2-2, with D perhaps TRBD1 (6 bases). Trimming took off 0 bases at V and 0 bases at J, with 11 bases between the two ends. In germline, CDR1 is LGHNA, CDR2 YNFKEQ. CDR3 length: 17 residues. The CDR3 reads CASSQDPQGTNTGELFF. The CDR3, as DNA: TGTGCCAGCAGCCAAGATCCCCAGGGGACGAACACCGGGGAGCTGTTTTTT.

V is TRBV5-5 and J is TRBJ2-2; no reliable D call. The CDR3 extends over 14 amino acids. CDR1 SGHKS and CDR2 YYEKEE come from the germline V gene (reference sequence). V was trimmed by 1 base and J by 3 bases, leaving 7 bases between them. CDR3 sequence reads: CASSLTAYTGELFF. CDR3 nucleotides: TGTGCCAGCAGCTTGACAGCATACACCGGGGAGCTGTTTTTT.

CDR3 amino acids: CASRTAGSTNEKLFF. CDR3 DNA: TGTGCCAGCAGGACCGCGGGGTCAACTAATGAAAAACTGTTTTTT. The V gene is TRBV28, the J gene TRBJ1-4; D is ambiguous. V lost 6 bases and J lost 0, with 11 bases in between. The germline V gene encodes CDR1 MDHEN and CDR2 SYDVKM. This CDR3 comprises 15 residues.

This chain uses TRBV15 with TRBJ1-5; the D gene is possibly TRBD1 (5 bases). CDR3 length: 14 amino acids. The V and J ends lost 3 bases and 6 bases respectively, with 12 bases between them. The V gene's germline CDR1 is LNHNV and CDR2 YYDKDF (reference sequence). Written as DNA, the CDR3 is TGTGCCACCAGCAGGGGAGGGGCAGTTCAGCCCCAGCATTTT. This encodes CATSRGGAVQPQHF.

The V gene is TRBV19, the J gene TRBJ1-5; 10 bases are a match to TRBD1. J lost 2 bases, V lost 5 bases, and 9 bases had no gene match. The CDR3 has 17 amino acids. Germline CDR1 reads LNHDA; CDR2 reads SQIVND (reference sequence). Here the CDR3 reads CASSALTGGAGNQPQHF. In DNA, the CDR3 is TGTGCCAGTAGTGCGTTGACAGGGGGCGCCGGCAATCAGCCCCAGCATTTT.

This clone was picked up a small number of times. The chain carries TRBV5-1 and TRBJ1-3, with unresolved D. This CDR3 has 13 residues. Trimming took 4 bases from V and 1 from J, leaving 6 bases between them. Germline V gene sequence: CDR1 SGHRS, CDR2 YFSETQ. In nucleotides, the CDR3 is TGCGCCAGCAGCGAGGGTTCTGGAAACACCATATATTTT. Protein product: CASSEGSGNTIYF. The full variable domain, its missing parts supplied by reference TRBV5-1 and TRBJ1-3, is KAGVTQTPRYLIKTRGQQVTLSCSPISGHRSVSWYQQTPGQGLQFLFEYFSETQRNKGNFPGRFSGRQFSNSRSEMNVSTLELGDSALYLCASSEGSGNTIYFGEGSWLTVV.

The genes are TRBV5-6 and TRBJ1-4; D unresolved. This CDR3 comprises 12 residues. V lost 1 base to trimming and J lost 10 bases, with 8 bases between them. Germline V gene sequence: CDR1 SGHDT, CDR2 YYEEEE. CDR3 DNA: TGTGCCAGCAGCTTGCAGGTGGGAAAACTGTTTTTT. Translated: CASSLQVGKLFF.

The CDR3 here is CASSYPTPKEQYF. In DNA form, the CDR3 reads TGTGCCAGCAGTTACCCTACCCCTAAGGAGCAGTACTTC. The V call is TRBV6-5, the J call TRBJ2-7; D not certain. The V gene's germline CDR1 is MNHEY and CDR2 SVGAGI. This CDR3 has 13 residues. The ends were cut back, 2 bases at V and 7 bases at J, with 12 bases in the middle.

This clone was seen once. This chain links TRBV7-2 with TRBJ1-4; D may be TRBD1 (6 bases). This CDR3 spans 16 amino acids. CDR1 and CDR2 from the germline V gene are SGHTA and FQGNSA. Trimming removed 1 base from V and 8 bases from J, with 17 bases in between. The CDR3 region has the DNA TGTGCCAGCAGCTTAGGAGGTGGGGGGGCAGGCGAAAAACTGTTTTTT. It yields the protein CASSLGGGGAGEKLFF.

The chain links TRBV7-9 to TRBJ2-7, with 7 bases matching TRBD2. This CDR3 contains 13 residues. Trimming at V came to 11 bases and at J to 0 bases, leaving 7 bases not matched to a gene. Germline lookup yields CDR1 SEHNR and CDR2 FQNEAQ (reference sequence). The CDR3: CAVGTTDSYEQYF. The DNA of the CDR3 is TGTGCCGTCGGGACTACGGACTCCTACGAGCAGTACTTC.

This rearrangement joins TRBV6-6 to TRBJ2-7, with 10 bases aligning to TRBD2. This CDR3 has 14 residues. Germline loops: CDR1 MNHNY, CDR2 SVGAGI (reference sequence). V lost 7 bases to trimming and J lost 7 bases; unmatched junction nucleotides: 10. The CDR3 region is CASTFSSGRWEQYF. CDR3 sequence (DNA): TGTGCCAGCACGTTCAGTAGCGGGAGGTGGGAGCAGTACTTC.

The CDR3 sequence is CATSRGRGVGGNTIYF. The CDR3 DNA is TGTGCCACCAGCAGAGGTCGGGGGGTCGGAGGAAACACCATATATTTT. This chain uses TRBV15 with TRBJ1-3; D is possibly TRBD1 (5 bases). Germline V CDR1 and CDR2: LNHNV, YYDKDF (reference sequence). Trimming took off 1 base at V and 4 bases at J, with 14 bases between the two ends. The CDR3 contains 16 residues.

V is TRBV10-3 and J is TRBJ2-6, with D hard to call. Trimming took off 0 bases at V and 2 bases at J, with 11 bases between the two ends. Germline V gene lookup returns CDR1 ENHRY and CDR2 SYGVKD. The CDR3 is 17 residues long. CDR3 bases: TGTGCCATCAGTGAGTCTAGTGGCGGAACTGGGGCCAACGTCCTGACTTTC. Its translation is CAISESSGGTGANVLTF.

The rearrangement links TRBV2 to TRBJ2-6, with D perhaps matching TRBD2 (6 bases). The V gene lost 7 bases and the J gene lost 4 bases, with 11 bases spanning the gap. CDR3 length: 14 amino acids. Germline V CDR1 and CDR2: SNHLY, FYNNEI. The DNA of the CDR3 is TGTGCCAGCACCGGGACTTACGGGGCCAACGTCCTGACTTTC. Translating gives CASTGTYGANVLTF.

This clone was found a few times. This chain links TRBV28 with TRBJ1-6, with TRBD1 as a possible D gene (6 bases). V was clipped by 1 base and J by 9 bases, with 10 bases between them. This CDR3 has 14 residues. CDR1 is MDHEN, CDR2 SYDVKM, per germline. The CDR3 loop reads CASSLSGVSSPLHF. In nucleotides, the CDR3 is TGTGCCAGCAGTTTATCAGGGGTTAGTTCACCCCTCCACTTT.

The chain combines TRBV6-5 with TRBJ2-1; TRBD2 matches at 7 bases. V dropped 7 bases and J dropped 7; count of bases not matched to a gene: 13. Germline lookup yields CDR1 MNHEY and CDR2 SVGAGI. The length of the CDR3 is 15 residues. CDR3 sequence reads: CASTFLADLGNEQFF. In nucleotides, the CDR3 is TGTGCCAGCACTTTCCTAGCGGACCTGGGGAATGAGCAGTTCTTC.